A selection of T cell receptor beta chains follows, all from one sample in a study of blood T cell repertoires in COVID-19. Some clones are missing from TCRdb's copy, which holds only in-frame ones; the method was immunoSEQ multiplex PCR. The sample lists 300,000 or so clones, 65% to 90% seen once, with 4% to 5% in the top ten. Sequencing used PBMCs or T cells enriched from blood (not recorded which). These receptors were obtained from a woman aged 40-49 years with acute COVID-19. CDR3s include the opening cysteine and the closing phenylalanine or tryptophan. The D gene is left open where the match is weak. Clone size is given for some rows only: seen once, a few or many times, or a class if the clone is expanded.

abundance	v_gene	j_gene	d_gene	CDR3aa	CDR3nt
.	TRBV27	TRBJ2-1	.	CSSYTTRGYNEQFF	TGTTCCAGTTACACGACAAGGGGCTACAATGAGCAGTTCTTC
.	TRBV7-2	TRBJ2-3	.	CASSPPGYTDTQYF	TGTGCCAGCAGCCCCCCCGGGTACACAGATACGCAGTATTTT
.	TRBV5-4	TRBJ2-5	TRBD2	CASSLGGAGGQETQYF	TGTGCCAGCAGCTTGGGGGGGGCGGGAGGCCAGGAGACCCAGTACTTC
.	TRBV3-1/TRBV3-2	TRBJ1-1	.	CASSQVRGVTEAFF	TGTGCCAGCAGCCAAGTACGGGGTGTCACTGAAGCTTTCTTT
.	TRBV9	TRBJ1-1	.	CASSVVQGSAEAFF	TGTGCCAGCAGCGTAGTGCAGGGGAGCGCTGAAGCTTTCTTT
.	TRBV27	TRBJ2-5	TRBD1	CASSPQDRRETQYF	TGTGCCAGCAGTCCGCAGGACAGGAGGGAGACCCAGTACTTC
.	TRBV5-4	TRBJ2-5	TRBD1	CASSPDRGMQTQYF	TGTGCCAGCAGCCCCGACAGGGGTATGCAGACCCAGTACTTC
.	TRBV7-6	TRBJ2-7	.	CASSLSRGGEQYF	TGTGCCAGCAGCTTATCCAGGGGCGGCGAGCAGTACTTC
few	TRBV2	TRBJ2-7	TRBD1	CASSPQGAFTYEQYF	TGTGCCAGCAGTCCACAGGGGGCTTTTACCTACGAGCAGTACTTC
.	TRBV4-1	TRBJ1-2	TRBD1	CASSQPRQGAPYGYTF	TGCGCCAGCAGCCAACCCCGACAGGGAGCCCCCTATGGCTACACCTTC
few	TRBV9	TRBJ1-2	.	CASSVDGKGGGYTF	TGTGCCAGCAGCGTAGACGGAAAGGGAGGAGGCTACACCTTC
.	TRBV3-1/TRBV3-2	TRBJ2-3	.	CASSQAIASTDTQYF	TGTGCCAGCAGCCAAGCGATAGCGAGCACAGATACGCAGTATTTT
.	TRBV11-3	TRBJ2-1	TRBD2	CASSFGSGVSYNEQFF	TGTGCCAGCAGCTTTGGTAGCGGGGTTTCCTACAATGAGCAGTTCTTC
.	TRBV7-2	TRBJ2-1	TRBD2	CASSPGLAGLYNEQFF	TGTGCCAGCAGCCCAGGACTAGCGGGGTTATACAATGAGCAGTTCTTC
few	TRBV6-2/TRBV6-3	TRBJ1-5	.	CASSYRGQPNQPQHF	TGTGCCAGCAGTTACAGAGGACAGCCGAATCAGCCCCAGCATTTT
.	TRBV2	TRBJ2-1	.	CASSAPLVYNEQFF	TGTGCCAGCAGTGCCCCCCTCGTCTACAATGAGCAGTTCTTC
.	TRBV6-5	TRBJ2-5	TRBD2	CASSFQAGGPQETQYF	TGTGCCAGCAGTTTTCAAGCGGGAGGGCCTCAAGAGACCCAGTACTTC
.	TRBV7-8	TRBJ2-2	TRBD1	CASIGQGWNTGELFF	TGTGCCAGCATAGGACAGGGTTGGAACACCGGGGAGCTGTTTTTT
.	TRBV7-2	TRBJ1-5	.	CASSYDRINQPQHF	TGTGCCAGCAGCTACGACAGGATCAATCAGCCCCAGCATTTT
.	TRBV5-6	TRBJ1-1	TRBD1	CASSTGQGPTEAFF	TGTGCCAGCAGCACTGGACAGGGCCCCACTGAAGCTTTCTTT
.	TRBV5-1	TRBJ2-1	.	CASSHSTSSYNEQFF	TGCGCCAGCAGCCATTCCACTAGCTCCTACAATGAGCAGTTCTTC
.	TRBV7-9	TRBJ2-3	.	CASSIRQVHTQYF	TGTGCCAGCAGCATTCGACAGGTCCATACGCAGTATTTT
.	TRBV19	TRBJ2-5	TRBD2	CASSYRDYRFTETQYF	TGTGCCAGTAGTTACCGGGACTACCGCTTCACAGAGACCCAGTACTTC
.	TRBV5-1	TRBJ2-5	TRBD1	CASSLGGTGDRETQYF	TGCGCCAGCAGCTTGGGAGGGACAGGGGATCGAGAGACCCAGTACTTC
.	TRBV7-3	TRBJ2-1	TRBD2	CASSSTSGYYNEQFF	TGTGCCAGCAGCTCCACTAGCGGGTATTACAATGAGCAGTTCTTC
.	TRBV2	TRBJ2-1	.	CASRVGHEQFF	TGTGCCAGCAGGGTGGGCCATGAGCAGTTCTTC
.	TRBV6-5	TRBJ2-2	TRBD2	CASSPGGAVTGELFF	TGTGCCAGCAGTCCCGGGGGGGCGGTCACCGGGGAGCTGTTTTTT
.	TRBV28	TRBJ2-7	TRBD1	CAIGQEPYEQYF	TGTGCTATCGGACAGGAACCCTACGAGCAGTACTTC
.	TRBV18	TRBJ2-1	TRBD2	CASSPEGLAGGSYNEQFF	TGTGCCAGCTCACCAGAGGGGCTAGCGGGAGGATCCTACAATGAGCAGTTCTTC
.	TRBV6-2/TRBV6-3	TRBJ1-1	.	CASSYYTGKAFF	TGTGCCAGCAGTTACTATACAGGGAAAGCTTTCTTT
.	TRBV2	TRBJ1-1	.	CASSDSSSNTEAFF	TGTGCCAGCAGTGATAGTTCTTCAAACACTGAAGCTTTCTTT
.	TRBV5-8	TRBJ2-7	TRBD1	CASSSTGWPYEQYF	TGTGCCAGCAGCTCGACAGGGTGGCCCTACGAGCAGTACTTC
.	TRBV6-5	TRBJ2-7	.	CASSYRQSSYEQYF	TGTGCCAGCAGTTACCGACAGAGCTCCTACGAGCAGTACTTC
once	TRBV7-6	TRBJ1-4	.	CASSSWGGANEKLFF	TGTGCCAGCAGCTCCTGGGGAGGGGCTAATGAAAAACTGTTTTTT
.	TRBV4-1	TRBJ2-7	.	CASSQDEAGASYEQYF	TGCGCCAGCAGCCAAGATGAGGCAGGGGCATCCTACGAGCAGTACTTC
.	TRBV11-3	TRBJ2-1	TRBD2	CASRLAGELRSNEQFF	TGTGCCAGCAGACTAGCGGGGGAATTACGAAGCAATGAGCAGTTCTTC
once	TRBV2	TRBJ1-5	.	CASSEGSQPQHF	TGTGCCAGCAGTGAAGGGAGTCAGCCCCAGCATTTT
.	TRBV7-2	TRBJ1-4	.	CASSSHGQGEKLFF	TGTGCCAGCAGTTCCCACGGACAAGGTGAAAAACTGTTTTTT
.	TRBV27	TRBJ1-5	TRBD1	CASSRRPPGTANQPQHF	TGTGCCAGCAGTCGACGACCGCCCGGGACAGCAAATCAGCCCCAGCATTTT
.	TRBV6-5	TRBJ1-3	.	CASSYSTGLPGNTIYF	TGTGCCAGCAGTTACTCAACAGGGCTCCCTGGAAACACCATATATTTT
.	TRBV12-3/TRBV12-4	TRBJ2-7	.	CASSSDIAGQYF	TGTGCCAGCAGTTCGGATATAGCCGGGCAGTACTTC
few	TRBV29-1	TRBJ2-5	.	CSVDQGLGGQETQYF	TGCAGCGTTGATCAGGGGCTTGGGGGACAAGAGACCCAGTACTTC
.	TRBV27	TRBJ2-2	.	CASSFQRAVAGELFF	TGTGCCAGCAGTTTTCAGCGGGCCGTCGCCGGGGAGCTGTTTTTT
once	TRBV19	TRBJ1-2	.	CASSISGQYYGYTF	TGTGCCAGTAGTATTAGTGGACAGTACTATGGCTACACCTTC
.	TRBV3-1/TRBV3-2	TRBJ2-1	.	CASSPLGGVPSNEQFF	TGTGCCAGCAGCCCCCTCGGAGGGGTCCCCAGCAATGAGCAGTTCTTC
.	TRBV4-3	TRBJ1-3	.	CASSQDYERSGNTIYF	TGCGCCAGCAGCCAAGATTACGAGCGCTCTGGAAACACCATATATTTT
.	TRBV7-2	TRBJ2-3	TRBD2	CASSSLGGRTDTQYF	TGTGCCAGCAGCTCTCTCGGGGGGAGGACAGATACGCAGTATTTT
.	TRBV11-2	TRBJ1-1	TRBD1	CASSPRTGVNTEAFF	TGTGCCAGCAGCCCCCGGACAGGGGTGAACACTGAAGCTTTCTTT
.	TRBV7-2	TRBJ2-2	TRBD1	CASSLANGPRGTGDTGELFF	TGTGCCAGCAGCTTAGCGAATGGACCCCGGGGGACAGGGGACACCGGGGAGCTGTTTTTT
.	TRBV7-9	TRBJ2-5	TRBD1	CASSLKGSTGGGSETQYF	TGTGCCAGCAGCCTCAAAGGGTCGACAGGGGGCGGTTCTGAGACCCAGTACTTC
.	TRBV5-4	TRBJ2-2	.	CASSLPLSTGELFF	TGTGCCAGCAGCTTACCCCTAAGCACCGGGGAGCTGTTTTTT
.	TRBV5-6	TRBJ2-5	TRBD1	CASSPDREETQYF	TGTGCCAGCAGCCCGGACAGGGAAGAGACCCAGTACTTC
.	TRBV10-3	TRBJ1-5	.	CAISESGGQPQHF	TGTGCCATCAGTGAGTCGGGGGGTCAGCCCCAGCATTTT
.	TRBV7-8	TRBJ1-6	.	CASSFFPRGRNSPLHF	TGTGCCAGCAGCTTTTTCCCCAGAGGGCGTAATTCACCCCTCCACTTT
.	TRBV5-1	TRBJ2-5	TRBD1	CASSVNYRGETQYF	TGCGCCAGCAGCGTGAACTACAGGGGAGAGACCCAGTACTTC